Below, 20 T cell receptor beta chains from the same sample are listed, as sequenced in a study of a mutant IDH1 vaccine in newly diagnosed glioma. These TCRs are of unknown antigen specificity. Sequenced by immunoSEQ multiplex PCR; TCRdb stores in-frame clones only, minus some. Of some 38,000 clones in the sample, approximately 80% were seen once. Time point in this sample: week 5, during vaccination. Each dose delivered 300 ug of mutant IDH1 20-mer peptide subcutaneously with imiquimod. The specimen was PBMCs, collected from a glioma patient whose treatment included an IDH1 peptide vaccine. The receptors were sampled from a man aged 40-49 years with glioma.

V is TRBV5-1 and J is TRBJ2-7; TRBD1 matches 7 bases. After removal of 5 bases from V and 1 base from J, the junction contained 6 bases not matched to a gene. There are 14 residues in the CDR3. The germline gives CDR1 SGHRS, CDR2 YFSETQ. DNA for the CDR3: TGCGCCAGCAGTAGGGACAGCTATTCCTACGAGCAGTACTTC. Protein: CASSRDSYSYEQYF.

The chain uses TRBV4-2 and TRBJ1-2, with 7 bases matching TRBD1. Trimming removed 1 base from V and 4 bases from J; junction bases left unmatched: 6. Germline CDR1 LGHNA, CDR2 YNFKEQ. There are 15 residues in the CDR3. The CDR3 is CASSQGDRGSYGYTF. In DNA form, the CDR3 reads TGTGCCAGCAGCCAAGGGGACAGAGGTTCCTATGGCTACACCTTC.

This chain links TRBV29-1 with TRBJ2-1; D not resolved. The CDR3 is 13 residues long. CDR1 and CDR2 (germline): SQVTM, ANQGSEA. Trimming removed 5 bases at V and 8 bases at J, with 16 bases between. The CDR3 spells CSVRGHPADEQFF. CDR3 bases: TGCAGCGTTCGCGGCCACCCAGCCGATGAGCAGTTCTTC.

The chain recombines TRBV15 with TRBJ2-7; 8 nucleotides align to TRBD2. The CDR3 runs 14 residues. Germline trimming cut 8 bases from V and 7 bases from J; bases unmatched to any gene: 13. Germline V gives CDR1 LNHNV, CDR2 YYDKDF (reference sequence). The CDR3 reads CATSPRAGDWEQYF. CDR3 coding DNA: TGTGCCACCTCCCCGAGAGCGGGGGATTGGGAGCAGTACTTC.

In this sample, this clone turned up a few times. The V and J genes are TRBV27 and TRBJ2-7, with D tentatively TRBD2 (5 bases). CDR1 and CDR2 from the germline V gene are MNHEY and SMNVEV (reference sequence). V was clipped by 6 bases and J by 4 bases, with 16 bases between them. The CDR3 length is 14 residues. CDR3 residues: CASSRLAFPYEQYF. In DNA form, the CDR3 reads TGTGCCAGCAGCCGTCTAGCTTTCCCTTACGAGCAGTACTTC.

The CDR3 bases are TGTGCCAGCAACTCGAGGGGGGGCTTGAGCTATGGCTACACCTTC. It is translated as CASNSRGGLSYGYTF. The chain carries TRBV27 and TRBJ1-2; weak D call: TRBD1 (6 bases). V was cut by 7 bases and J by 4 bases, with 19 bases left in between. The CDR3 is made up of 15 amino acids. CDR1 and CDR2 (germline): MNHEY, SMNVEV (reference sequence).

This rearrangement joins TRBV6-1 to TRBJ2-1, with 9 bases that match TRBD1. The CDR3 has 14 residues. The ends lost 4 bases at V and 6 bases at J; junction bases unmatched: 4. Germline V gene data show CDR1 as MNHNS and CDR2 as SASEGT. CDR3 sequence reads: CASSGQGGGNEQFF. The DNA for the CDR3 is TGTGCCAGCAGTGGACAGGGGGGTGGCAATGAGCAGTTCTTC.

The chain joins TRBV9 to TRBJ2-7; a possible D gene is TRBD2 (6 bases). Trimming removed 3 bases from V and 7 bases from J, with 17 bases in between. This CDR3 is built from 14 residues. CDR1 and CDR2 (germline): SGDLS, YYNGEE. The CDR3 loop reads CASSAGTAVGEQYF. CDR3 bases: TGTGCCAGCAGCGCCGGGACTGCGGTGGGGGAGCAGTACTTC.

The chain joins TRBV6-1 to TRBJ2-5, with TRBD2 matching over 9 bases. CDR3 size: 15 residues. V was pared by 3 bases and J by 2 bases, with 4 bases of the junction left unmatched. Germline V gene lookup returns CDR1 MNHNS and CDR2 SASEGT. The CDR3 here is CASSDHAGGQETQYF. The CDR3, as DNA: TGTGCCAGCAGTGATCATGCGGGGGGGCAAGAGACCCAGTACTTC.

The chain combines TRBV19 with TRBJ2-5, with 7 bases matching TRBD2. The V gene end was trimmed by 3 bases and the J gene end by 5 bases; junction bases not matched to a gene: 9. There are 15 residues in the CDR3. The germline V gene encodes CDR1 LNHDA and CDR2 SQIVND (reference sequence). Here the CDR3 reads CASSMVWLAEETQYF. CDR3 nucleotide sequence: TGTGCCAGTAGTATGGTTTGGCTAGCGGAGGAGACCCAGTACTTC.

V and J are TRBV13 and TRBJ2-1, with a weak D call TRBD1 (5 bases). CDR3 length: 15 residues. Trimming shortened V by 0 bases and J by 6 bases, and 12 bases separated the two germline ends. Germline lookup yields CDR1 PRHDT and CDR2 FYEKMQ (reference sequence). This chain's CDR3 is CASSLGSGWVNEQFF. CDR3 sequence (DNA): TGTGCCAGCAGCTTAGGGTCAGGGTGGGTCAATGAGCAGTTCTTC.

The chain employs TRBV10-2 and TRBJ1-3; D is uncertain. With 2 bases removed from V and 0 bases from J, the gap between germline ends came to 2 bases. This CDR3 contains 13 residues. Germline-derived CDR1 and CDR2 are WSHSY and SAAADI. As DNA, the CDR3 is TGCGCCAGCAGTGAGAGCTCTGGAAACACCATATATTTT. Amino acid sequence: CASSESSGNTIYF.

The gene calls are TRBV5-5 and TRBJ1-5; 10 nucleotides line up with TRBD1. The germline gives CDR1 SGHKS, CDR2 YYEKEE (reference sequence). The ends lost 4 bases at V and 0 bases at J; junction bases unmatched: 10. The CDR3 runs to 18 residues. The DNA of the CDR3 is TGTGCCAGCAGCCGGGGGACAGGGGCCCTTAATAGCAATCAGCCCCAGCATTTT. Amino acids: CASSRGTGALNSNQPQHF.

The V call is TRBV13, the J call TRBJ2-7; 8 bases fit TRBD2. The J segment lost 6 bases and the V segment lost 5 bases, leaving 9 bases of the junction unmatched. The germline CDR1 and CDR2 sequences are PRHDT and FYEKMQ (reference sequence). The CDR3 loop spans 14 amino acids. The CDR3: CASSLRTSWGEQYF. The CDR3 coding sequence is TGTGCCAGCAGCCTTCGGACTAGCTGGGGCGAGCAGTACTTC.

The chain combines TRBV14 with TRBJ2-1, with TRBD1 identical over 7 bases. The CDR3 is 17 residues long. V lost 4 bases, J lost 1 base, and 10 bases stayed unmatched. Germline assignment: CDR1 SGHDN and CDR2 FVKESK. For the CDR3, the DNA is TGTGCCAGCAGCCTATTAACGCAGGGGGTTTCCTACAATGAGCAGTTCTTC. It translates to CASSLLTQGVSYNEQFF.

The chain combines TRBV4-2 with TRBJ2-5; no clear D. V lost 1 base and J 3 bases, leaving 6 bases between the germline ends. The CDR3 sequence is 13 residues long. Germline V CDR1 and CDR2: LGHNA, YNFKEQ. The CDR3 sequence: CASSQGAKETQYF. CDR3 DNA: TGTGCCAGCAGCCAAGGAGCAAAAGAGACCCAGTACTTC.

This chain links TRBV4-1 with TRBJ2-1; 8 bases are a match to TRBD2. This CDR3 comprises 20 residues. Germline-derived CDR1 and CDR2 are MGHRA and YSYEKL. V shed 0 bases and J 4 bases; nucleotides not matched to a gene: 17. CDR3 coding DNA: TGCGCCAGCAGCCAAGATCAAGAGCGGTTTAAAGCGGGGGCATACAATGAGCAGTTCTTC. It yields the protein CASSQDQERFKAGAYNEQFF.

This chain uses TRBV2 with TRBJ2-5; D call uncertain. This CDR3 is 12 amino acids long. The V and J ends lost 8 bases and 0 bases respectively, with 7 bases between them. Germline V lookup: CDR1 SNHLY, CDR2 FYNNEI. The CDR3 here is CASEGYQETQYF. The CDR3 nucleotides are TGTGCCAGCGAAGGCTACCAAGAGACCCAGTACTTC.

The chain has TRBV5-1 and TRBJ1-4; 7 nucleotides line up with TRBD1. CDR1 SGHRS and CDR2 YFSETQ come from the germline V gene. V was clipped by 4 bases and J by 5 bases; unmatched bases: 8. CDR3 length: 15 amino acids. CDR3 loop: CASSLRDRSNEKLFF. CDR3 DNA sequence: TGCGCCAGCAGCCTAAGGGACAGATCAAATGAAAAACTGTTTTTT.

This chain uses TRBV18 with TRBJ1-6; 10 nucleotides agree with TRBD1. This CDR3 has 14 residues. Unmatched junction bases numbered 5, after V lost 8 bases and J lost 7 bases. CDR1 is KGHSH and CDR2 is LQKENI in the germline V gene. CDR3 in DNA: TGTGCCAGCCGAATGGGACAGGGGAATTCACCCCTCCACTTT. As protein: CASRMGQGNSPLHF.